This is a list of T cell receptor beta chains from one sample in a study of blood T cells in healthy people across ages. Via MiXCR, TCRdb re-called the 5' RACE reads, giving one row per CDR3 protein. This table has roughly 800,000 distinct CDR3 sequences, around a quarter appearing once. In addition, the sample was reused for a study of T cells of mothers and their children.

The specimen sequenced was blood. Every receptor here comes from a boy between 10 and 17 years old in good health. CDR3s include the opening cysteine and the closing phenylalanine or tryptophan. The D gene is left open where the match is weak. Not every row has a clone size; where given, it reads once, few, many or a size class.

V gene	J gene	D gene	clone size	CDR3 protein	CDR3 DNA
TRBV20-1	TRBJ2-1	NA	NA	CSASFAGQSYNEQFF	TGCAGTGCTAGTTTTGCAGGACAATCCTACAATGAGCAGTTCTTC
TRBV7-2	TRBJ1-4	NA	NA	CASSRRRASNEKLFF	TGTGCCAGCAGCCGTCGCCGGGCCAGTAATGAAAAACTGTTTTTT
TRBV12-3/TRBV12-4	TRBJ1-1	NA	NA	CASSLRSANTEAFF	TGTGCCAGCAGTTTAAGGTCAGCGAACACTGAAGCTTTCTTT
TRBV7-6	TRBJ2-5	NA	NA	CASSLGSMKTQYF	TGTGCCAGCAGCTTAGGGAGCATGAAGACCCAGTACTTC
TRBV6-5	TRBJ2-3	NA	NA	CASSYDRHTQYF	TGTGCCAGCAGTTACGATCGTCATACGCAGTATTTT
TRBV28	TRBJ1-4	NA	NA	CASSGKGFAANEKLFF	TGTGCCAGCAGTGGCAAGGGTTTCGCTGCTAATGAAAAACTGTTTTTT
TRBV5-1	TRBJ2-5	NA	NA	CASTLGGPGETQYF	TGCGCCAGTACTCTGGGGGGCCCGGGGGAGACCCAGTACTTC
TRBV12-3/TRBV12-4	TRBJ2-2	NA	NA	CASNYRGGASGELFF	TGTGCCAGCAATTATAGGGGGGGCGCCTCCGGGGAGCTGTTTTTT
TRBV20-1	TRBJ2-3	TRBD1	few	CSARTGTGRDTQYF	TGCAGTGCTAGAACCGGGACAGGGAGGGATACGCAGTATTTT
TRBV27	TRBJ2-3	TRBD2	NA	CASSSGTSEAIDTQYF	TGTGCCAGCAGTTCCGGGACTAGCGAAGCAATCGATACGCAGTATTTT
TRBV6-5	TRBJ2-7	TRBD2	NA	CASRSGTTRLGQYF	TGTGCCAGCAGGTCCGGGACTACCCGTCTGGGGCAGTACTTC
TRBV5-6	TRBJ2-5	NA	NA	CASSTRWETQYF	TGTGCCAGCAGCACCAGGTGGGAGACCCAGTACTTC
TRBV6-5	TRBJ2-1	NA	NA	CASSSGHPSRATYNEQFF	TGTGCCAGCAGTTCGGGGCACCCATCAAGGGCCACCTACAATGAGCAGTTCTTC
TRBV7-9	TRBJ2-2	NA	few	CASSLALPTGELFF	TGTGCCAGCAGCTTAGCTCTTCCAACCGGGGAGCTGTTTTTT
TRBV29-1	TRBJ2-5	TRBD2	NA	CSVALGGETQYF	TGCAGCGTGGCCCTCGGGGGGGAGACCCAGTACTTC
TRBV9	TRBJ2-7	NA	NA	CASGYRVAGEQYF	TGTGCCAGTGGGTACAGGGTCGCTGGCGAGCAGTACTTC
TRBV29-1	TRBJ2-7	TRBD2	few	CSVASGRDFYEQYF	TGCAGCGTTGCTAGCGGGAGGGATTTCTACGAGCAGTACTTC
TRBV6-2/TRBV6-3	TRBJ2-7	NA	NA	CASSYLGGVDEQYF	TGTGCCAGCAGTTACTTGGGCGGCGTGGACGAGCAGTACTTC
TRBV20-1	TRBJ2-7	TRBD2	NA	CSGDMAGGLNEQYF	TGCAGTGGGGATATGGCGGGAGGCCTTAACGAGCAGTACTTC
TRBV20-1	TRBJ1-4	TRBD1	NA	CSAPTGATNEKLFF	TGCAGTGCTCCCACAGGGGCAACTAATGAAAAACTGTTTTTT
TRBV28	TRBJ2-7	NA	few	CASSFWTRLYYEQYF	TGTGCCAGCAGTTTCTGGACGAGGCTGTACTACGAGCAGTACTTC
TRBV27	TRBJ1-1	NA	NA	CASSYSRGSGEAFF	TGTGCCAGCAGTTACTCAAGGGGGTCCGGTGAAGCTTTCTTT
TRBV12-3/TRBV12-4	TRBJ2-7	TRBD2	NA	CASSPLAGLSEQYF	TGTGCCAGCAGCCCACTAGCGGGGTTATCCGAGCAGTACTTC
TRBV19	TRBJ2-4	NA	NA	CASSISYGAGNIQYF	TGTGCCAGTAGTATATCCTACGGCGCGGGAAACATTCAGTACTTC
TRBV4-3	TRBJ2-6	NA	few	CASSQESGRGANVLTF	TGCGCCAGCAGCCAAGAGTCTGGGAGAGGGGCCAACGTCCTGACTTTC
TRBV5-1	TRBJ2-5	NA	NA	CASSFNGFETQYF	TGCGCCAGCAGCTTTAACGGGTTTGAGACCCAGTACTTC
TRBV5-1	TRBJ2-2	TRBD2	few	CASSPSGLAATGELFF	TGCGCCAGCAGCCCGTCGGGACTAGCGGCCACCGGGGAGCTGTTTTTT
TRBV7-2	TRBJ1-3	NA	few	CASSVDPSGNTIYF	TGTGCCAGCAGCGTCGACCCCTCTGGAAACACCATATATTTT
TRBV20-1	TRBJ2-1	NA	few	CSARDNQRSYNEQFF	TGCAGTGCTAGAGATAACCAGCGAAGCTACAATGAGCAGTTCTTC
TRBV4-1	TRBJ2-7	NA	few	CASSHEGSSYEQYF	TGCGCCAGCAGCCATGAGGGAAGCTCCTACGAGCAGTACTTC
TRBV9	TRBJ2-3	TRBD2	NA	CASRGGDTQYF	TGTGCCAGCAGGGGAGGGGATACGCAGTATTTT
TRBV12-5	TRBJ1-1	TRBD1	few	CASGLVTGQRTEAFF	TGTGCTAGTGGTTTGGTTACGGGACAGAGGACTGAAGCTTTCTTT
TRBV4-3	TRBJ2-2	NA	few	CASSQAGVVFRELFF	TGCGCCAGCAGCCAAGCAGGGGTGGTTTTCAGGGAGCTGTTTTTT
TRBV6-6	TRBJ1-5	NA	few	CATCSGGNQPQHF	TGTGCCACGTGCTCGGGTGGCAATCAGCCCCAGCATTTT
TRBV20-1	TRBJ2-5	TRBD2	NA	CSARGEAGGQETQYF	TGCAGTGCTAGAGGCGAAGCGGGAGGTCAAGAGACCCAGTACTTC
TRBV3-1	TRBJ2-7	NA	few	CASSPLIGSYEQYF	TGTGCCAGCAGCCCCCTAATCGGGTCCTACGAGCAGTACTTC
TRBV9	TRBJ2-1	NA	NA	CASSGLTRNEQFF	TGTGCCAGCAGCGGATTGACTAGAAATGAGCAGTTCTTC
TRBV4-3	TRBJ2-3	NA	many	CASSQDLRSTDTQYF	TGCGCCAGCAGCCAAGATCTCAGGAGCACAGATACGCAGTATTTT
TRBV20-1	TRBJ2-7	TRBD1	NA	CSASPPDRGEYEQYF	TGCAGTGCTAGCCCGCCGGACAGGGGGGAATACGAGCAGTACTTC
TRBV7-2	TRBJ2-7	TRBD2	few	CASSSSGRVDEQYF	TGTGCCAGCAGCTCTAGCGGGAGGGTCGACGAGCAGTACTTC
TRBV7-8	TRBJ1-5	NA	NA	CASSLDAEVSNQPQHF	TGTGCCAGCAGCTTAGACGCGGAGGTGAGCAATCAGCCCCAGCATTTT
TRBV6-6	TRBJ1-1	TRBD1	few	CASTMRQGEAFF	TGTGCCAGCACCATGAGACAGGGTGAAGCTTTCTTT
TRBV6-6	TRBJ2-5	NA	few	CASSYSQGVETQYF	TGTGCCAGCAGTTACTCGCAGGGAGTGGAGACCCAGTACTTC
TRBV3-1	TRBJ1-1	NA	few	CASSPLGQASGGAFF	TGTGCCAGCAGCCCCCTGGGGCAGGCGTCCGGTGGTGCTTTCTTT
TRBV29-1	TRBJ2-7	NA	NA	CSVEGGGLLEGEQYF	TGCAGCGTTGAAGGGGGGGGGCTGCTAGAAGGCGAGCAGTACTTC
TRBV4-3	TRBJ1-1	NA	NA	CASSQVSGTEAFF	TGCGCCAGCAGCCAAGTCTCAGGCACTGAAGCTTTCTTT
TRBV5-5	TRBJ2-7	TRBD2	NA	CASSLDGPSGTSYEQYF	TGTGCCAGCAGCTTGGACGGCCCTAGCGGGACGTCCTACGAGCAGTACTTC
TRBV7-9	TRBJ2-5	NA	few	CASSLLGKGQETQYF	TGTGCCAGCAGCTTACTTGGCAAGGGCCAAGAGACCCAGTACTTC
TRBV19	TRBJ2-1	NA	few	CASKGGLRGPNNEQFF	TGTGCCAGTAAAGGGGGGCTTCGGGGGCCGAACAATGAGCAGTTCTTC
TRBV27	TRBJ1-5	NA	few	CASSPFLGTQLNQPQHF	TGTGCCAGCAGTCCGTTCCTCGGGACACAGCTCAATCAGCCCCAGCATTTT
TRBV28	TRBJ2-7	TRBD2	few	CASNESGSSYEQYF	TGTGCCAGTAACGAAAGCGGGAGCTCCTACGAGCAGTACTTC
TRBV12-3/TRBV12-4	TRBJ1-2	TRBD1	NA	CASSDKTGAVGYGYTF	TGTGCCAGCAGTGATAAGACAGGGGCGGTCGGCTATGGCTACACCTTC
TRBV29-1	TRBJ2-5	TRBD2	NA	CSVERPGGYETQYF	TGCAGCGTTGAAAGACCGGGAGGTTACGAGACCCAGTACTTC
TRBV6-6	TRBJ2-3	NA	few	CASSLLDTDTQYF	TGTGCCAGCAGTTTGTTGGACACAGATACGCAGTATTTT
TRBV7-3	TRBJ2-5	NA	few	CASSLGGSGVMETQYF	TGTGCCAGCAGCTTAGGGGGGTCAGGAGTCATGGAGACCCAGTACTTC
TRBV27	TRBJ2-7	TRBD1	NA	CASSRQGSEQYF	TGTGCCAGCAGTAGACAGGGCTCCGAGCAGTACTTC
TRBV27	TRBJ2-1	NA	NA	CASSLGGEHEQFF	TGTGCCAGCAGTTTAGGAGGGGAGCATGAGCAGTTCTTC
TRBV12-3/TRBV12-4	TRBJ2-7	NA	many	CASSFGGSYEQYF	TGTGCCAGCAGCTTCGGGGGATCCTACGAGCAGTACTTC
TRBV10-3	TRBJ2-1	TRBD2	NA	CAISASGRKDEQFF	TGTGCCATCAGTGCTAGCGGGAGAAAAGATGAGCAGTTCTTC